A single sample gave rise to the 25 T cell receptor beta chains below, sequenced in a study of CD8+ T cells in alopecia areata. As the sequencing template, cDNA was produced by extracting RNA and reverse transcribing it. Sequencing used immunoSEQ multiplex PCR; TCRdb keeps in-frame clones, though not all of them. The sample yields more than 200,000 clones, 67% seen once. Material: CD4+ T cells sorted from blood, obtained at week 0. Receptors were obtained from a human donor with alopecia areata.

DNA for the CDR3: TGCGCCAGCAGCCGGGACAACACAGATACGCAGTATTTT. This encodes CASSRDNTDTQYF. The chain recombines TRBV5-1 with TRBJ2-3; D may be TRBD1 (6 bases). V shed 4 bases and J shed 2 bases, with 8 bases lying between them. The CDR3 has 13 residues. CDR1 and CDR2 (germline): SGHRS, YFSETQ.

The rearrangement joins TRBV7-2 to TRBJ2-5; D might be TRBD2 (6 bases). Germline CDR1 SGHTA, CDR2 FQGNSA. CDR3 length: 12 residues. With 5 bases removed from V and 5 bases from J, the gap between germline ends came to 9 bases. The CDR3 reads CASSPSVETQYF. CDR3 bases: TGTGCCAGCAGCCCTAGCGTTGAGACCCAGTACTTC.

The chain is built from TRBV19 and TRBJ2-6; D gene uncertain. Germline V gene lookup returns CDR1 LNHDA and CDR2 SQIVND (reference sequence). The CDR3 consists of 14 residues. Deletions cut 5 bases from V and 1 base from J, with 6 bases between. The CDR3 nucleotides read TGTGCCAGTAGTCCCTTGTCTGGGGCCAACGTCCTGACTTTC. It is translated as CASSPLSGANVLTF.

As regards this clone: The same CDR3 arises from other DNA sequences in this sample as well. This chain connects TRBV29-1 to TRBJ2-1; D unresolved. CDR1 SQVTM and CDR2 ANQGSEA come from the germline V gene. This CDR3 has 13 amino acids. Between the trimmed V and J ends, which lost 6 bases and 0 bases, there was a span of 9 bases. The CDR3, as DNA: TGCAGCGTAGACCGAAGCTCCTACAATGAGCAGTTCTTC. This gives the protein CSVDRSSYNEQFF.

This chain joins TRBV9 and TRBJ1-1; the D is unclear. The V end lost 0 bases, the J end lost 4 bases, and 10 bases lay between the germline ends. Germline V gives CDR1 SGDLS, CDR2 YYNGEE. The CDR3 spans 14 residues. The CDR3 here is CASSVGQVATEAFF. As DNA, the CDR3 is TGTGCCAGCAGCGTAGGCCAGGTGGCCACTGAAGCTTTCTTT.

Concerning this clone itself: The same CDR3 can be traced to other DNA sequences in this sample. This chain joins TRBV5-1 and TRBJ1-1, with TRBD1 matching 8 bases. The junction had 2 bases not matched to a gene; V was cut back by 2 bases and J by 2 bases. CDR1 and CDR2 from the germline V gene are SGHRS and YFSETQ. The CDR3 extends over 14 amino acids. This chain's CDR3 is CASSLDRGNTEAFF. The CDR3 DNA reads TGCGCCAGCAGCTTAGACAGGGGTAACACTGAAGCTTTCTTT. Full variable domain (missing parts from reference TRBV5-1 and TRBJ1-1): KAGVTQTPRYLIKTRGQQVTLSCSPISGHRSVSWYQQTPGQGLQFLFEYFSETQRNKGNFPGRFSGRQFSNSRSEMNVSTLELGDSALYLCASSLDRGNTEAFFGQGTRLTVV.

This clone was detected only a few times. This specimen includes other DNA sequences encoding the same CDR3. The chain recombines TRBV29-1 with TRBJ2-5, with D possibly TRBD2 on 5 matching bases. Germline assignment: CDR1 SQVTM and CDR2 ANQGSEA. V was trimmed by 6 bases and J by 2 bases, leaving 10 bases between them. The CDR3 totals 12 residues. DNA for the CDR3: TGCAGCGTCCTGACGGGACAAGAGACCCAGTACTTC. Encoded protein: CSVLTGQETQYF.

This chain joins TRBV18 and TRBJ1-1; 7 positions match TRBD1. Germline loops: CDR1 KGHSH, CDR2 LQKENI. This CDR3 has 13 amino acids. V was clipped by 5 bases and J by 5 bases; unmatched bases: 5. The CDR3 coding sequence is TGTGCCAGCTCATACCAGGGGGAGACTGAAGCTTTCTTT. Its translation is CASSYQGETEAFF.

This clone was observed a few times. The V call is TRBV10-3, the J call TRBJ2-6, with 11 bases that match TRBD1. Germline CDR1 ENHRY, CDR2 SYGVKD. Trimming took 6 bases from V and 1 from J; bases not matched to a gene: 2. The CDR3 sequence is 16 residues long. CDR3 DNA sequence: TGTGCCATCAGCCGGGACAGGGGGTCTGGGGCCAACGTCCTGACTTTC. Translation: CAISRDRGSGANVLTF.

This rearrangement joins TRBV2 to TRBJ1-5; TRBD1 might be the D (5 bases). V lost 6 bases to trimming and J lost 0 bases, with 9 bases between them. Looked up from germline, CDR1 is SNHLY and CDR2 is FYNNEI. The CDR3 spans 14 residues. As DNA, the CDR3 is TGTGCCAGCAGCGCGGGGACTAGCAATCAGCCCCAGCATTTT. Translated, it gives CASSAGTSNQPQHF.

V is TRBV29-1 and J is TRBJ2-1; D uncertain. CDR1 and CDR2 (germline): SQVTM, ANQGSEA. V was clipped by 4 bases and J by 0 bases, with 4 bases between them. The CDR3 length is 12 residues. In DNA form, the CDR3 reads TGCAGCGTTGCTAGCTCCTACAATGAGCAGTTCTTC. Its translation is CSVASSYNEQFF.

The rearrangement links TRBV25-1 to TRBJ2-6, with D perhaps TRBD1 (6 bases). CDR1 and CDR2 from the germline V gene are MGHDK and SYGVNS. The CDR3 has 18 residues. With 4 bases removed from V and 0 bases from J, the gap between germline ends came to 16 bases. The CDR3 DNA sequence: TGTGCCAGCAGTGGTACACAGGGATCTAGCTCTGGGGCCAACGTCCTGACTTTC. Translated, it gives CASSGTQGSSSGANVLTF.

The chain joins TRBV6-5 to TRBJ2-3, with 8 positions matching TRBD2. The V and J ends lost 4 bases and 7 bases, in that order; junction bases with no gene match: 7. The germline V gene encodes CDR1 MNHEY and CDR2 SVGAGI. This CDR3 comprises 14 residues. This CDR3 reads CASSCAGGTNTQYF. CDR3 coding DNA: TGTGCCAGCAGTTGCGCGGGGGGTACAAATACGCAGTATTTT.

V and J are TRBV7-9 and TRBJ2-5; D is possibly TRBD1 (6 bases). This CDR3 region has 14 residues. Germline CDR1 is SEHNR and CDR2 is FQNEAQ (reference sequence). V was shortened by 5 bases and J by 2 bases, with 12 bases between the two germline ends. CDR3 region: CASSPTRGQETQYF. CDR3 nucleotides: TGTGCCAGCAGCCCAACCAGGGGTCAAGAGACCCAGTACTTC.

CDR3 coding DNA: TGTGCCAGCAGCTTAACCAAAGCCGTCTATGGCTACACCTTC. Amino acids: CASSLTKAVYGYTF. V gene TRBV7-2 combines with J gene TRBJ1-2; D not certain. Germline assignment: CDR1 SGHTA and CDR2 FQGNSA. The CDR3 is 14 amino acids. V was trimmed by 2 bases and J by 4 bases, leaving 11 bases between them.

The J gene is TRBJ2-7, the V gene TRBV27; a weak D match, TRBD1 (6 bases). This CDR3 is 15 amino acids long. Germline CDR1 is MNHEY and CDR2 is SMNVEV (reference sequence). Trimming took off 6 bases at V and 0 bases at J, with 15 bases between the two ends. The CDR3 loop is CASSLAAGVSYEQYF. Written as DNA, the CDR3 is TGTGCCAGCAGCTTGGCCGCAGGGGTCTCCTACGAGCAGTACTTC.

The CDR3: CSAEGRDGYTF. The CDR3 DNA follows: TGCAGCGCCGAGGGGCGGGATGGCTACACCTTC. The chain combines TRBV29-1 with TRBJ1-2; D possibly corresponds to TRBD1 (5 bases). V was trimmed by 7 bases and J by 6 bases, leaving 12 bases between them. The CDR3 sequence is 11 residues long. The germline gives CDR1 SQVTM, CDR2 ANQGSEA.

The V gene is TRBV6-6, the J gene TRBJ2-5; 9 bases are a match to TRBD2. Losses at the gene ends were 6 bases for V and 3 bases for J; bases not matched to a gene: 2. The CDR3 is made up of 13 amino acids. CDR1 is MNHNY, CDR2 SVGAGI, per germline (reference sequence). The CDR3 region has the DNA TGTGCCAGCAGCCTAGCGGGGAAAGAGACCCAGTACTTC. Amino acids: CASSLAGKETQYF.

This clone appeared a few times. The rearrangement joins TRBV6-6 to TRBJ1-4; D remains unclear. Germline loops: CDR1 MNHNY, CDR2 SVGAGI (reference sequence). V dropped 2 bases and J dropped 6 bases, with 13 bases sitting between them. The CDR3 covers 15 residues. This chain's CDR3 is CASSYTRARDEKLFF. The CDR3 coding sequence is TGTGCCAGCAGTTACACGAGGGCACGGGATGAAAAACTGTTTTTT.

This clone was observed a handful of times. This chain connects TRBV5-1 to TRBJ2-5; D may match TRBD1 or TRBD2 (5 bases each). CDR1 and CDR2 from the germline V gene are SGHRS and YFSETQ. CDR3 size: 15 residues. With 1 base removed from V and 3 bases from J, the gap between germline ends came to 13 bases. The CDR3 DNA reads as TGCGCCAGCAGCTTGCGGGGCTTTGGTGAAGAGACCCAGTACTTC. Protein: CASSLRGFGEETQYF.

The chain has TRBV19 and TRBJ1-5; D might be TRBD1 (6 bases). CDR3 length: 13 residues. Trimming stripped 9 bases from V and 4 bases from J, with 13 bases between. Germline assignment: CDR1 LNHDA and CDR2 SQIVND (reference sequence). The CDR3 nucleotides are TGTGCCAGCCTAGACAGGATTAATCAGCCCCAGCATTTT. The encoded protein is CASLDRINQPQHF.

The chain is built from TRBV30 and TRBJ1-6, with D possibly TRBD1 on 5 matching bases. Germline values: CDR1 GTSNPN, CDR2 SVGIG (reference sequence). The CDR3 runs to 12 residues. The CDR3 DNA follows: TGTGCTTGTATCCGGGGGAATTCACCCCTCCACTTT. It yields the protein CACIRGNSPLHF.

This sequence joins TRBV29-1 and TRBJ1-5; 10 bases map to TRBD1. Germline-derived CDR1 and CDR2 are SQVTM and ANQGSEA. The CDR3 spans 13 residues. V shed 5 bases, J shed 6 bases, and the junction held 4 bases outside the gene matches. CDR3 region: CSVQDRGGQPQHF. In DNA, the CDR3 is TGCAGCGTTCAGGACAGGGGGGGTCAGCCCCAGCATTTT.

This chain joins TRBV5-4 and TRBJ2-1; the D gene could be TRBD1 or TRBD2 (5 bases each). From germline, CDR1 is SGHNT and CDR2 YYREEE (reference sequence). The ends were cut back, 6 bases at V and 10 bases at J, with 17 bases in the middle. The CDR3 has 13 amino acids. The CDR3 sequence is CASTPGTPSEQFF. In nucleotides, the CDR3 is TGTGCCAGCACCCCTGGGACCCCTTCCGAGCAGTTCTTC.

The chain employs TRBV25-1 and TRBJ2-3; D is unresolved. The CDR3 has 13 residues. V was pared by 5 bases and J by 2 bases, with 8 bases between. CDR1 and CDR2 (germline): MGHDK, SYGVNS. The CDR3 DNA reads as TGTGCCAGCAGTCGAGACAACACAGATACGCAGTATTTT. This encodes CASSRDNTDTQYF. The variable domain in full, completed from reference TRBV25-1 and TRBJ2-3, reads EADIYQTPRYLVIGTGKKITLECSQTMGHDKMYWYQQDPGMELHLIHYSYGVNSTEKGDLSSESTVSRIRTEHFPLTLESARPSHTSQYLCASSRDNTDTQYFGPGTRLTVL.